This is a list of T cell receptor beta chains from one sample in a study of blood T cell repertoires in COVID-19. Libraries were prepared by immunoSEQ multiplex PCR; TCRdb keeps only in-frame clonotypes and omits some of them. The table records 110,000 to 150,000 clones, around 82% of them present only once. The sample taken for sequencing was peripheral blood. The receptors shown here come from a human donor in a cohort sampled during active COVID-19. Each CDR3 is given with its conserved first and last residue. A D gene is named only where the DNA matches it firmly. Size values are once, few and many counts, or a class for expanded clones, and some rows have none.

>TRBD1|TRBV30|few|TRBJ1-1
CAWSGPGQLNTEAFF
TGTGCCTGGAGTGGGCCGGGACAGTTGAACACTGAAGCTTTCTTT
>TRBD1|TRBV6-6|NA|TRBJ1-2
CASRTGQSFYGYTF
TGTGCCAGCAGAACGGGACAGAGTTTCTATGGCTACACCTTC
>TRBD2|TRBV6-2/TRBV6-3|NA|TRBJ2-1
CASSYRGGRDEQFF
TGTGCCAGCAGTTATCGGGGGGGCCGAGATGAGCAGTTCTTC
>TRBD1|TRBV5-1|once|TRBJ1-2
CASSEGTGDYGYTF
TGCGCCAGCAGCGAGGGGACAGGGGACTATGGCTACACCTTC
>TRBD1|TRBV3-1/TRBV3-2|once|TRBJ2-5
CASSLRGRGRETQYF
TGTGCCAGCAGCCTCAGGGGGCGTGGGAGAGAGACCCAGTACTTC
>TRBD2|TRBV7-6|once|TRBJ2-3
CASSFGLSGGGTDTQYF
TGTGCCAGCAGCTTTGGTCTTAGCGGGGGCGGCACAGATACGCAGTATTTT
>TRBD1|TRBV6-5|NA|TRBJ1-5
CASRGTVQGPQHF
TGTGCCAGCAGGGGGACAGTCCAGGGGCCCCAGCATTTT
>NA|TRBV11-2|NA|TRBJ2-5
CASSRGETQYF
TGTGCCAGCAGCCGGGGGGAGACCCAGTACTTC
>NA|TRBV9|NA|TRBJ1-2
CASSVGVGRLGYTF
TGTGCCAGCAGCGTAGGAGTGGGCAGGTTGGGCTACACCTTC
>TRBD2|TRBV7-9|NA|TRBJ2-2
CASRLAGVNTGELFF
TGTGCCAGCAGACTAGCGGGGGTTAACACCGGGGAGCTGTTTTTT
>TRBD2|TRBV3-1/TRBV3-2|NA|TRBJ2-1
CASSPMLAGSNEQFF
TGTGCCAGCAGCCCCATGCTAGCGGGTTCCAATGAGCAGTTCTTC
>NA|TRBV11-2|NA|TRBJ1-1
CASTLSGTTNTEAFF
TGTGCCAGCACCCTTAGCGGGACAACGAACACTGAAGCTTTCTTT
>TRBD2|TRBV10-3|once|TRBJ2-7
CAISGTTYEQYF
TGTGCCATCAGCGGGACTACCTACGAGCAGTACTTC
>NA|TRBV11-2|NA|TRBJ1-2
CASSSLGGLGGYTF
TGTGCCAGCAGCTCCCTGGGGGGGTTGGGTGGCTACACCTTC
>TRBD1|TRBV27|NA|TRBJ1-2
CASSPGQGRYAGYTF
TGTGCCAGCAGTCCCGGACAGGGAAGGTATGCTGGCTACACCTTC
>TRBD1|TRBV3-1/TRBV3-2|few|TRBJ1-5
CASSPGRQGFHQPQHF
TGTGCCAGCAGCCCGGGGAGACAGGGTTTCCATCAGCCCCAGCATTTT
>TRBD1|TRBV18|NA|TRBJ2-3
CASSPGTGAIDTQYF
TGTGCCAGCTCACCAGGGACAGGGGCAATAGATACGCAGTATTTT
>TRBD1|TRBV12-3/TRBV12-4|NA|TRBJ2-1
CASRGQGREQFF
TGTGCCAGCAGGGGACAGGGGAGGGAGCAGTTCTTC
>NA|TRBV2|NA|TRBJ1-4
CASSGQLSNEKLFF
TGTGCCAGCAGTGGACAGCTAAGTAATGAAAAACTGTTTTTT
>TRBD1|TRBV14|NA|TRBJ1-2
CASSQVGQSRYTF
TGTGCCAGCAGCCAAGTGGGACAGTCGAGGTACACCTTC
>NA|TRBV6-6|NA|TRBJ2-5
CASSYWGFQETQYF
TGTGCCAGCAGTTACTGGGGCTTCCAAGAGACCCAGTACTTC
>NA|TRBV30|NA|TRBJ2-1
CAWSPSFDEQFF
TGTGCCTGGAGTCCTTCTTTCGATGAGCAGTTCTTC
>NA|TRBV5-1|once|TRBJ2-1
CASSLGQGSYNEQFF
TGCGCCAGCAGCTTAGGGCAGGGTTCCTACAATGAGCAGTTCTTC
>NA|TRBV19|NA|TRBJ1-2
CASSSSVGGYGYTF
TGTGCCAGTAGTTCATCAGTCGGGGGCTATGGCTACACCTTC
>NA|TRBV6-6|NA|TRBJ2-2
CASSGRPGTGELFF
TGTGCCAGCAGTGGACGACCAGGGACCGGGGAGCTGTTTTTT
>NA|TRBV10-3|NA|TRBJ1-6
CAIMRDSYNSPLHF
TGTGCCATCATGAGGGACTCCTATAATTCACCCCTCCACTTT
>NA|TRBV18|NA|TRBJ1-3
CASSRSGRDSGNTIYF
TGTGCCAGCTCACGGTCCGGCAGGGACTCCGGAAACACCATATATTTT
>TRBD1|TRBV19|NA|TRBJ1-1
CASSTVQGAGTEAFF
TGTGCCAGTAGTACCGTACAGGGGGCAGGCACTGAAGCTTTCTTT
>TRBD1|TRBV5-1|few|TRBJ1-6
CASSLSGTGHSPLHF
TGCGCCAGCAGCTTGTCTGGGACAGGGCATTCACCCCTCCACTTT
>NA|TRBV9|NA|TRBJ1-4
CASSVSPDEKLFF
TGTGCCAGCAGCGTTTCCCCTGATGAAAAACTGTTTTTT
>TRBD2|TRBV5-4|NA|TRBJ2-7
CASSLNGGVSYEQYF
TGTGCCAGCAGCTTGAACGGGGGGGTCTCCTACGAGCAGTACTTC
>NA|TRBV7-2|once|TRBJ2-1
CASSYQGGLNEQFF
TGTGCCAGCAGCTATCAGGGGGGATTGAATGAGCAGTTCTTC
>TRBD1|TRBV5-4|NA|TRBJ1-1
CASSLQGASTEAFF
TGTGCCAGCAGCTTGCAGGGGGCCAGCACTGAAGCTTTCTTT
>TRBD2|TRBV6-2/TRBV6-3|NA|TRBJ2-5
CASSGLAGRQETQYF
TGTGCCAGCAGCGGCCTAGCGGGACGCCAAGAGACCCAGTACTTC
>NA|TRBV5-1|NA|TRBJ2-2
CASSTGHPTGELFF
TGCGCCAGCAGCACGGGACACCCCACCGGGGAGCTGTTTTTT
>TRBD1|TRBV4-1|few|TRBJ2-7
CASSQASGTGLYEQYF
TGCGCCAGCAGCCAAGCTTCCGGGACAGGGCTCTACGAGCAGTACTTC
>NA|TRBV9|NA|TRBJ2-4
CASSLLPGNIQYF
TGTGCCAGCAGCCTTCTCCCGGGGAACATTCAGTACTTC
>NA|TRBV18|NA|TRBJ2-6
CASSPRRVTGANVLTF
TGTGCCAGCTCACCACGGAGGGTAACTGGGGCCAACGTCCTGACTTTC
>NA|TRBV12-5|NA|TRBJ2-3
CASGLAFDFRTDTQYF
TGTGCTAGTGGTTTGGCCTTTGACTTCCGCACAGATACGCAGTATTTT
>NA|TRBV28|NA|TRBJ1-1
CASSSYYGQIEAFF
TGTGCCAGCAGTTCGTACTACGGACAGATTGAAGCTTTCTTT
>TRBD1|TRBV25-1|NA|TRBJ2-7
CASSRTGRLYEQYF
TGTGCCAGCAGTCGGACAGGGAGGCTCTACGAGCAGTACTTC
>TRBD1|TRBV4-3|NA|TRBJ1-4
CASSQGTGRTNEKLFF
TGCGCCAGCAGCCAAGGGACAGGGAGAACTAATGAAAAACTGTTTTTT
>NA|TRBV25-1|NA|TRBJ2-5
CASSKDSRGETQYF
TGTGCCAGCAGTAAGGACTCTCGAGGGGAGACCCAGTACTTC
>TRBD2|TRBV5-4|NA|TRBJ2-5
CASSLRYQRGGQETQYF
TGTGCCAGCAGCTTGCGATATCAGCGGGGGGGCCAAGAGACCCAGTACTTC
>NA|TRBV5-1|NA|TRBJ2-1
CASIEDRGEQFF
TGCGCCAGCATCGAGGACCGGGGTGAGCAGTTCTTC
>NA|TRBV27|NA|TRBJ1-1
CASSHNRRVNTEAFF
TGTGCCAGCAGCCATAACAGGAGAGTGAACACTGAAGCTTTCTTT
>TRBD2|TRBV14|NA|TRBJ2-1
CASSPTSGRASSYNEQFF
TGTGCCAGCAGTCCGACTAGCGGGAGGGCGAGCTCCTACAATGAGCAGTTCTTC
>NA|TRBV16|NA|TRBJ1-6
CASSQSSQGKSPLHF
TGTGCCAGCAGCCAATCGAGTCAGGGGAAATCACCCCTCCACTTT
>NA|TRBV7-2|NA|TRBJ1-2
CASSFGEGLGYGYTF
TGTGCCAGCAGCTTCGGGGAGGGGCTGGGTTATGGCTACACCTTC